The rows below give T cell receptor beta chains drawn from one sample of a study of OX40 agonist ivuxolimab in advanced cancers. Assay: immunoSEQ multiplex PCR; the TCRdb copy retains only in-frame clones and omits some. This table holds some 54,000 clones, about 86% found once. The input for sequencing was CD4+ or CD8+ T cells sorted from blood, taken in a trial of the OX40 agonist ivuxolimab. The source is an adult with an advanced solid tumor such as melanoma, head and neck, liver or kidney cancer. Each CDR3 is given with its conserved first and last residue. D genes are given only for firm matches. The size field is filled for only some rows; it gives once, few, many or a size class.

j_gene,d_gene,abundance,v_gene,CDR3aa,CDR3nt
TRBJ2-3,.,once,TRBV27,CASSWGVVSTDTQYF,TGTGCCAGCAGTTGGGGGGTGGTGAGCACAGATACGCAGTATTTT
TRBJ2-5,.,.,TRBV5-1,CASSPGHEQETQYF,TGCGCCAGCAGCCCCGGGCATGAGCAAGAGACCCAGTACTTC
TRBJ2-5,TRBD2,.,TRBV4-1,CASSPGGLLETQYF,TGCGCCAGCAGCCCGGGAGGACTCCTAGAGACCCAGTACTTC
TRBJ1-6,.,.,TRBV11-2,CASSPRVNNSPLHF,TGTGCCAGCAGCCCCCGGGTGAATAATTCACCCCTCCACTTT
TRBJ1-1,.,.,TRBV19,CASSIGGVSSTEAFF,TGTGCCAGTAGTATAGGTGGGGTGTCGAGCACTGAAGCTTTCTTT
TRBJ1-2,TRBD1,.,TRBV5-1,CASSPDRVGYTF,TGCGCCAGCAGTCCCGACAGGGTTGGCTACACCTTC
TRBJ2-3,.,.,TRBV11-2,CASSFPDTDTQYF,TGTGCCAGCAGCTTTCCAGACACAGATACGCAGTATTTT
TRBJ1-5,.,.,TRBV6-6,CASSYGQVQPQHF,TGTGCCAGCAGTTACGGGCAGGTACAGCCCCAGCATTTT
TRBJ2-5,.,.,TRBV5-8,CASSLMGIQETQYF,TGTGCCAGCAGCTTGATGGGTATCCAAGAGACCCAGTACTTC
TRBJ1-5,.,.,TRBV12-5,CASGLFPPNQPQHF,TGTGCTAGTGGTTTGTTCCCCCCTAATCAGCCCCAGCATTTT
TRBJ2-1,TRBD2,once,TRBV7-3,CASSQGQSGGKKFF,TGTGCCAGCAGCCAAGGACAGTCGGGGGGGAAGAAGTTCTTC
TRBJ2-5,TRBD1,.,TRBV10-1,CASSESQGDFGTQYF,TGCGCCAGCAGTGAGTCGCAGGGGGATTTCGGGACCCAGTACTTC
TRBJ1-5,TRBD1,.,TRBV7-9,CASSLVRAGGFGKQPQHF,TGTGCCAGCAGCTTGGTACGGGCAGGGGGCTTTGGCAAACAGCCCCAGCATTTT
TRBJ2-7,.,.,TRBV6-5,CASSYVGVPYEQYF,TGTGCCAGCAGTTACGTGGGGGTTCCCTACGAGCAGTACTTC
TRBJ1-6,.,once,TRBV7-8,CASSLGPTGNNSPLHF,TGTGCCAGCAGCTTAGGCCCTACAGGGAATAATTCACCCCTCCACTTT
TRBJ2-6,.,.,TRBV7-9,CASSRGAISGANVLTF,TGTGCCAGCAGCCGAGGGGCTATCTCTGGGGCCAACGTCCTGACTTTC
TRBJ2-3,TRBD2,.,TRBV7-2,CASSLQRGAGDTQYF,TGTGCCAGCAGCTTACAGCGGGGGGCCGGGGATACGCAGTATTTT
TRBJ1-1,.,.,TRBV30,CAWSPRGWRGAFF,TGTGCCTGGAGCCCGAGGGGGTGGCGGGGAGCTTTCTTT
TRBJ2-2,TRBD1,once,TRBV5-1,CATWGQGLETGELFF,TGCGCCACCTGGGGACAGGGTCTTGAGACCGGGGAGCTGTTTTTT
TRBJ1-1,.,.,TRBV18,CASSSGGISMNTEAFF,TGTGCCAGCTCATCCGGGGGCATTAGTATGAACACTGAAGCTTTCTTT
TRBJ1-2,TRBD1,once,TRBV29-1,CSVGQGAGGYTF,TGCAGCGTTGGACAGGGGGCTGGCGGCTACACCTTC
TRBJ1-5,TRBD1,once,TRBV19,CASSIPQGEYQPQHF,TGTGCCAGTAGTATACCCCAGGGGGAATATCAGCCCCAGCATTTT
TRBJ1-1,.,few,TRBV25-1,CASRGVGWNTEAFF,TGTGCCAGCAGAGGGGTCGGATGGAACACTGAAGCTTTCTTT
TRBJ1-1,.,.,TRBV10-3,CAISERGLNTEAFF,TGTGCCATCAGTGAAAGGGGACTGAACACTGAAGCTTTCTTT
TRBJ1-1,.,.,TRBV2,CASSEGIYSSFGTEAFF,TGTGCCAGCAGTGAAGGGATTTATAGTAGTTTCGGCACTGAAGCTTTCTTT
TRBJ1-4,.,.,TRBV29-1,CSVEGGMGEKLFF,TGCAGCGTTGAGGGGGGGATGGGAGAAAAACTGTTTTTT
TRBJ1-2,TRBD1,.,TRBV7-9,CASSLRQGATYGYTF,TGTGCCAGCAGCTTAAGACAGGGAGCTACCTATGGCTACACCTTC
TRBJ2-7,.,.,TRBV28,CASSLTGLSYEQYF,TGTGCCAGCAGTTTAACGGGACTCTCCTACGAGCAGTACTTC
TRBJ2-6,.,once,TRBV4-2,CASSQGRAGANVLTF,TGTGCCAGCAGCCAAGGCAGGGCAGGGGCCAACGTCCTGACTTTC
TRBJ2-6,TRBD1,.,TRBV19,CASSITTGQGNVLTF,TGTGCCAGTAGTATTACTACGGGACAGGGGAACGTCCTGACTTTC
TRBJ1-3,.,few,TRBV7-9,CASSPNRDRVSGNTIYF,TGTGCCAGCAGCCCTAACCGAGACAGAGTCTCTGGAAACACCATATATTTT
TRBJ1-5,.,.,TRBV12-5,CAPDQPQHF,TGTGCTCCCGATCAGCCCCAGCATTTT
TRBJ1-4,TRBD1,.,TRBV5-1,CASSFRGQGQSEKLFF,TGCGCCAGCAGCTTCCGGGGACAGGGGCAATCTGAAAAACTGTTTTTT
TRBJ1-2,.,once,TRBV30,CAWRQGGYTF,TGTGCCTGGAGACAGGGTGGCTACACCTTC
TRBJ2-1,TRBD2,.,TRBV6-1,CAVRLAGGPYEQFF,TGTGCCGTCCGACTAGCGGGGGGGCCGTATGAGCAGTTCTTC
TRBJ1-3,.,.,TRBV6-6,CASSQPERGGDTIYF,TGTGCCAGCAGCCAGCCTGAACGGGGTGGGGACACCATATATTTT
TRBJ1-2,TRBD1,.,TRBV27,CASSARHRGLMYSNYGYTF,TGTGCCAGCAGTGCCCGGCACAGGGGGCTGATGTACTCTAACTATGGCTACACCTTC
TRBJ2-1,.,once,TRBV19,CASSTRGDYNEQFF,TGTGCCAGTAGTACCAGGGGGGACTACAATGAGCAGTTCTTC
TRBJ2-3,.,.,TRBV29-1,CSGGRTDTQYF,TGCAGCGGGGGACGCACAGATACGCAGTATTTT
TRBJ1-2,.,.,TRBV4-1,CASSQSGINYGYTF,TGCGCCAGCAGCCAATCAGGGATTAACTATGGCTACACCTTC
TRBJ1-2,TRBD1,.,TRBV7-2,CASSPGQGRNYGYTF,TGTGCCAGCAGCCCCGGACAGGGGAGGAACTATGGCTACACCTTC
TRBJ2-1,TRBD1,.,TRBV5-1,CASSLADREDYNEQFF,TGCGCCAGCAGCTTGGCGGACAGGGAAGATTACAATGAGCAGTTCTTC
TRBJ2-5,.,.,TRBV5-1,CASSKDGETQYF,TGCGCCAGCAGCAAGGACGGAGAGACCCAGTACTTC
TRBJ1-3,.,.,TRBV5-1,CASSLVAGAGNTIYF,TGCGCCAGCAGCTTAGTCGCAGGGGCTGGAAACACCATATATTTT
TRBJ2-1,.,.,TRBV15,CATSRAWGRNEQFF,TGTGCCACCAGCAGAGCTTGGGGGCGGAATGAGCAGTTCTTC
TRBJ1-6,.,.,TRBV7-3,CASSLELNSPLHF,TGTGCCAGCAGCTTAGAGCTTAATTCACCCCTCCACTTT
TRBJ1-5,.,.,TRBV28,CASIPGKGNQPQHF,TGTGCCAGCATCCCGGGCAAGGGCAATCAGCCCCAGCATTTT
TRBJ2-7,.,.,TRBV5-1,CASSLDLQYAGTKEQYF,TGCGCCAGCAGCTTGGATCTACAGTACGCGGGTACGAAGGAGCAGTACTTC
TRBJ1-3,.,once,TRBV29-1,CSVDGGAGNTIYF,TGCAGCGTCGACGGGGGGGCGGGAAACACCATATATTTT